This T cell receptor (beta chain) was identified in a study of T-cell reconstitution after alpha-beta-depleted transplantation in children (dated by TCRdb to the mid-2010s). Broadly, across the study: Using TCR repertoire profiling, the study followed T-cell immune reconstitution in a quantitative way in children after TCRalphabeta/CD19-depleted allogeneic hematopoietic cell transplantation.

Libraries were prepared through PCR. Instrument on record: Illumina HiSeq 2500. TCR library preparation used molecular barcoding, with unique molecular identifiers applied to normalize quantification of the TCRbeta repertoire. TCRdb passed the public sequencing reads through fastp at Q25 and MiXCR, retaining productive beta sequences. One record per CDR3 amino acid sequence lists the most common genes and DNA. The sample table contains 500,000 to 600,000 distinct CDR3 sequences; only one count was recorded for about 16% of them. The ten most abundant clones make up 2.5% to 3.5% of the sample. From the cysteine up to the phenylalanine, the CDR3 has a length of 12 residues. Only CDR3 DNA is held: 36 bases, read in frame from base 1. The germline V gene (reference sequence) sets CDR1 to MNHNY and CDR2 to SVGAGI. V is reduced by 6 bases and J by 7 bases, leaving a spacing of 10 bases between them. This clonotype was seen just once. Its antigen specificity is not known. Base qualities are not provided; no much larger clone lies one nucleotide away.

The sequence came from a human donor who donated a stem cell graft to a child with acute lymphoblastic leukemia. Sequences were derived from PBMCs from the stem cell graft donor, sampled from the stem cell graft. The chain links TRBV6-6 with TRBJ1-5, with the D gene not clear enough to name. The CDR3 has the sequence CASSRPGQPQHF. The nucleotide sequence reads TGTGCCAGCAGCCGCCCGGGACAGCCCCAGCATTTT.